The sample holds one count of the clone carrying this TCR beta chain. The length of the CDR3 is 14 residues. V gave up 5 bases and J gave up 0 bases, with 7 bases separating them. Germline V gene data show CDR1 as SGHNT and CDR2 as YENEEA. This record belongs to a study of shared clonotypes between healthy human individuals. Study context: A donor's plate count was three for CD4 naive and three for CD4 memory; CD8 naive had two and CD8 memory one.

The deep-level immunoSEQ assay was used. Produced via immunoSEQ multiplex PCR; TCRdb's table is partial and in-frame only. The table has nearly 2 million clones, about 94% seen once. Cells designated naive CD8 were CD45RO-negative and were positively selected for CCR7, with terminally differentiated effector memory CD45RA+ cells excluded. Healthy HIV-negative adults without recent acute infections or vaccinations served as donors. V and J are TRBV11-3 and TRBJ2-2; no clear D gene. The receptor was derived from a young man in good health. Sample: naive CD8+ T cells sorted from blood. CDR3 region: CASSPDTNTGELFF. The CDR3 bases are TGTGCCAGCAGCCCAGACACGAACACCGGGGAGCTGTTTTTT.